The 10 T cell receptor beta chains in this list originate from one sample, sequenced in a study of blood T cells in healthy people across ages. The use of a sample-barcoded 5' primer and a J-beta primer mix characterized a second PCR of 7 to 11 cycles. TCRdb processed the 5' RACE reads anew with MiXCR; each CDR3 protein has one entry. This table holds more than 900,000 distinct CDR3 sequences, 25% to 30% found once. This same sample was also part of a study on T cells of mothers and their children.

Sequenced input: blood. Receptors originate from a woman aged 40 to 50 in good health.

This clonotype has only a few counts. The rearrangement links TRBV7-3 to TRBJ2-3; D gene unclear. Germline V gene sequence: CDR1 SGHTA, CDR2 FQGTGA. Between the trimmed V and J ends, which lost 5 bases and 5 bases, there was a span of 11 bases. The length of the CDR3 is 13 residues. The CDR3 nucleotides are TGTGCCAGCAGCGCGGAACTACGAGATACGCAGTATTTT. It codes for CASSAELRDTQYF.

The chain combines TRBV12-5 with TRBJ2-7; 8 bases match TRBD1. The CDR3 runs 15 residues. V trimming: 3 bases; J trimming: 7 bases; junction bases outside the gene matches: 11. Germline loops: CDR1 LGHNT, CDR2 FRNRAP. CDR3 coding DNA: TGTGCTAGTGGTTTTCAGGGGGCAGGATACAATGAGCAGTACTTC. It is translated as CASGFQGAGYNEQYF.

The chain combines TRBV2 with TRBJ2-7, with 8 bases lining up with TRBD1. CDR3 length: 13 amino acids. The V gene's germline CDR1 is SNHLY and CDR2 FYNNEI. Unmatched junction bases numbered 6, after V lost 5 bases and J lost 6 bases. CDR3 nucleotides: TGTGCCAGCAGTTACTCGACAGGGGTCGAGCAGTACTTC. Translated: CASSYSTGVEQYF. Together with reference TRBV2 and TRBJ2-7, the CDR3 gives the full variable domain: EPEVTQTPSHQVTQMGQEVILRCVPISNHLYFYWYRQILGQKVEFLVSFYNNEISEKSEIFDDQFSVERPDGSNFTLKIRSTKLEDSAMYFCASSYSTGVEQYFGPGTRLTVT.

This clonotype was found many times. The chain recombines TRBV7-2 with TRBJ2-5; D unresolved. Germline V gene lookup returns CDR1 SGHTA and CDR2 FQGNSA. The CDR3 is 15 amino acids. V was clipped by 1 base and J by 9 bases, with 18 bases between them. As DNA, the CDR3 is TGTGCCAGCAGCTTAGGGGTCAATCCAACCGTGGCCCAGTACTTC. Amino acids: CASSLGVNPTVAQYF.

This clonotype has ten or more counts. The chain couples TRBV25-1 to TRBJ2-5, with D tentatively TRBD1 or TRBD2 (6 bases each). V gave up 2 bases and J gave up 4 bases, with 14 bases separating them. Germline CDR1 is MGHDK and CDR2 is SYGVNS. This CDR3 is 15 amino acids long. CDR3 amino acids: CASSEGGGVAETQYF. In DNA form, the CDR3 reads TGTGCCAGCAGTGAAGGGGGCGGGGTTGCAGAGACCCAGTACTTC.

This clonotype was observed a few times. This chain joins TRBV6-2 or TRBV6-3 and TRBJ1-1; 7 nucleotides agree with TRBD1. CDR3 length equals 15 residues. Per germline, CDR1 MNHEY and CDR2 SVGEGT. Unmatched junction bases numbered 4, after V lost 0 bases and J lost 3 bases. The CDR3 DNA is TGTGCCAGCAGTTACTCGGCGACAGGGTACACTGAAGCTTTCTTT. Translated: CASSYSATGYTEAFF.

The chain combines TRBV6-2 or TRBV6-3 with TRBJ1-1; D uncertain. The V gene's germline CDR1 is MNHEY and CDR2 SVGEGT. Trimming pared 4 bases from V and 1 base from J, leaving 13 bases between. This CDR3 contains 15 residues. The CDR3: CASSFKPWENTEAFF. The CDR3 nucleotides read TGTGCCAGCAGTTTTAAACCCTGGGAGAACACTGAAGCTTTCTTT.

The chain uses TRBV6-2 or TRBV6-3 and TRBJ2-1, with TRBD2 matching over 10 bases. The DNA end lines up better with TRBJ2-7; the J call may be wrong. This CDR3 comprises 18 residues. Germline CDR1 reads MNHEY; CDR2 reads SVGEGT. CDR3 sequence: CASSYSPKPSGGYYEQYF. CDR3 coding DNA: TGTGCCAGCAGTTACTCCCCAAAGCCTAGCGGGGGATACTACGAGCAGTACTTC.

The chain joins TRBV28 to TRBJ2-3, with 8 bases fitting TRBD2. Trimming cost V 1 base and J 4 bases; bases outside gene matches: 7. The CDR3 covers 16 residues. The germline CDR1 and CDR2 sequences are MDHEN and SYDVKM. DNA for the CDR3: TGTGCCAGCAGTTTATCAGGCGGGGGGACACCAGATACGCAGTATTTT. Residues: CASSLSGGGTPDTQYF.

The chain recombines TRBV6-2 or TRBV6-3 with TRBJ2-1; the match to TRBD1 covers 7 bases. Per the germline V gene, CDR1 is MNHEY and CDR2 is SVGEGT. This CDR3 has 14 residues. Unmatched junction bases numbered 4, after V lost 7 bases and J lost 1 base. CDR3 sequence: CASMDRRSYNEQFF. The CDR3 nucleotides read TGTGCCAGCATGGACAGGAGATCCTACAATGAGCAGTTCTTC.